This TCR beta chain emerged from a study of blood T cells in healthy people across ages. Study findings and constraints: Considered underestimates were the diversity estimates obtained from one million T cells.

The CDR3 has 21 residues. V was pared by 4 bases and J by 0 bases, with 21 bases of the junction left unmatched. Germline-derived CDR1 and CDR2 are SNHLY and FYNNEI. On this clonotype itself: The antigen remains unidentified.

Through a sample-barcoded 5' primer and a J-beta primer mix, a second PCR was run for roughly 7 to 11 cycles. Each CDR3 protein gets one entry after TCRdb re-called the 5' RACE reads with MiXCR. The table has a few hundred thousand distinct CDR3 sequences, more than 45% seen once. The individuals who served as donors were healthy Caucasians living in Russia, aged roughly 6 to 100. Each donor gave ten milliliters of peripheral blood. The J gene is TRBJ2-1, the V gene TRBV2; TRBD1 aligns across 7 bases. The origin of this receptor is a man between 60 and 75 years old in good health. Specimen: blood. The CDR3 loop is CASSVNDQGVHAEPSYNEQFF. In nucleotides, the CDR3 is TGTGCCAGCAGTGTGAACGACCAGGGGGTTCACGCCGAGCCCTCCTACAATGAGCAGTTCTTC.